This T cell receptor beta chain was profiled in a study of blood T cell repertoires in COVID-19. Overall study context: The United States, Italy and Spain were the sources of the acute and convalescent COVID-19 samples. T cells, B-cell-depleted T cells, or PBMCs provided the cDNA or gDNA that served as material.

V lost 4 bases to trimming and J lost 5 bases; unmatched junction nucleotides: 8. This CDR3 spans 17 amino acids. Germline V gene lookup returns CDR1 SGHAT and CDR2 FQNNGV. In the original analysis: Estimates of nucleated cell counts were drawn from the amplification of reference gene primers. The assay was immunoSEQ multiplex PCR, and TCRdb's table has in-frame clones only and misses some. The V and J calls and clone size were taken over from that table, and D and trimming were inferred from the DNA. The sample gives roughly 96,000 clones, 80% to 85% of which show up once; about 4% is in the top ten.

The sequenced sample consisted of peripheral blood. V is TRBV11-2 and J is TRBJ2-5; TRBD2 agrees at 15 bases. The clonotype comes from a man in his sixties with acute or convalescent COVID-19. In DNA form, the CDR3 reads TGTGCCAGCAGCTCCTGGACTAGCGGGAGGGCCGAGGAGACCCAGTACTTC. This translates into CASSSWTSGRAEETQYF.